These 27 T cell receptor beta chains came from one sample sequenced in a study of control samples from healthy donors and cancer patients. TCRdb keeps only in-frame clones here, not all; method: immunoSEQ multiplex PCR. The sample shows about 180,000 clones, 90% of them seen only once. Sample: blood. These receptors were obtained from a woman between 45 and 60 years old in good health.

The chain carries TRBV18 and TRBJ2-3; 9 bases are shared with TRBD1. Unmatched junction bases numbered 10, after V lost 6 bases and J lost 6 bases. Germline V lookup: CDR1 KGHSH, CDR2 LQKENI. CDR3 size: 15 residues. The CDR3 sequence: CASSPGTGSADTQYF. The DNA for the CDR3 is TGTGCCAGCTCTCCCGGGACAGGGTCGGCGGATACGCAGTATTTT.

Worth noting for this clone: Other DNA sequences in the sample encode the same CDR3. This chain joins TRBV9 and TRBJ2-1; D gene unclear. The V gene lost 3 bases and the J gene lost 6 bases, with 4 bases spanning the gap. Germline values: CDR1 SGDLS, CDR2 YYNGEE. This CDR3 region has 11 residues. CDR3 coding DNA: TGTGCCAGCAGCGCAGGCAATGAGCAGTTCTTC. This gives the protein CASSAGNEQFF.

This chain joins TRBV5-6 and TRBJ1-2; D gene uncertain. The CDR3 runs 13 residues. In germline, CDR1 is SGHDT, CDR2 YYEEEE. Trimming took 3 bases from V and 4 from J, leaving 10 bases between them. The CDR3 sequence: CASSSGSLYGYTF. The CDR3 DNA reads TGTGCCAGCAGCTCGGGTTCTCTCTATGGCTACACCTTC. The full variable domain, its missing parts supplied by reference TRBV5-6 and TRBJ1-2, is DAGVTQSPTHLIKTRGQQVTLRCSPKSGHDTVSWYQQALGQGPQFIFQYYEEEERQRGNFPDRFSGHQFPNYSSELNVNALLLGDSALYLCASSSGSLYGYTFGSGTRLTVV.

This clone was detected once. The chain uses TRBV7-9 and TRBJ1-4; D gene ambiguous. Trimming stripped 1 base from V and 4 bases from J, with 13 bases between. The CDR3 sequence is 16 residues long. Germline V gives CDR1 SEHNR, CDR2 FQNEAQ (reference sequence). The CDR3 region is CASSLVLWGYNEKLFF. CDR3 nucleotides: TGTGCCAGCAGCTTAGTATTGTGGGGTTATAATGAAAAACTGTTTTTT.

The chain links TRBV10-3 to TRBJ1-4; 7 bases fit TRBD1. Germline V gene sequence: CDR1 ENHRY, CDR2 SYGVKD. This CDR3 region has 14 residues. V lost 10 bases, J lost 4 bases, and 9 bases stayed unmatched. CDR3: CARGQGQLNEKLFF. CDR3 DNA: TGTGCCAGGGGGCAGGGACAGCTTAATGAAAAACTGTTTTTT.

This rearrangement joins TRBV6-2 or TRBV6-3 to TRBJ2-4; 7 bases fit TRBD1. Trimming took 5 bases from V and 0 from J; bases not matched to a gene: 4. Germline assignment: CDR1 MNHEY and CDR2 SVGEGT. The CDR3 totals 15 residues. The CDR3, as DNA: TGTGCCAGCAGTCAGGGACAGTTAGCCAAAAACATTCAGTACTTC. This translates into CASSQGQLAKNIQYF.

The CDR3 is CASSVGGGPGGYTF. Written as DNA, the CDR3 is TGTGCCAGCAGCGTAGGGGGGGGACCTGGTGGCTACACCTTC. The rearrangement uses TRBV9 and TRBJ1-2; tentatively, D is TRBD1 (5 bases). V shed 0 bases and J shed 7 bases, with 13 bases lying between them. Germline V gives CDR1 SGDLS, CDR2 YYNGEE. The CDR3 spans 14 residues.

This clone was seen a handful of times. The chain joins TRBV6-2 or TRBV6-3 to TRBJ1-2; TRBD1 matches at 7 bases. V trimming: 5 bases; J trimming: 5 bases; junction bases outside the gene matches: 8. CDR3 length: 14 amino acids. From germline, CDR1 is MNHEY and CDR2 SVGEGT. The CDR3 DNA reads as TGTGCCAGCAGTGCCGACAGGGTACGGTATGGCTACACCTTC. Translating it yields CASSADRVRYGYTF.

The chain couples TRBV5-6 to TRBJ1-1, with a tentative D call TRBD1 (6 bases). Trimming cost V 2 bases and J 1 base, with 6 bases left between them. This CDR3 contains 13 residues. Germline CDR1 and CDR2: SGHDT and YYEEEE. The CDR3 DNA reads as TGTGCCAGCAGCTTCAGGGGGAACACTGAAGCTTTCTTT. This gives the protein CASSFRGNTEAFF.

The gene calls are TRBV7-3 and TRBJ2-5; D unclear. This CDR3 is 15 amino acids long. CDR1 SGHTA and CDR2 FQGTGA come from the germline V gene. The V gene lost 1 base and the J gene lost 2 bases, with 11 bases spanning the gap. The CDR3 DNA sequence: TGTGCCAGCAGCTTAAGGGCACCTCAACAAGAGACCCAGTACTTC. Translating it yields CASSLRAPQQETQYF.

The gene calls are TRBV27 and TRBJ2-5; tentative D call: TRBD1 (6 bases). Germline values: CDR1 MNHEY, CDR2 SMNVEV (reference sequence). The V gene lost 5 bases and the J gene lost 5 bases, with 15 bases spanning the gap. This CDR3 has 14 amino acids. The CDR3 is CASSINTGKETQYF. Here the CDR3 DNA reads TGTGCCAGCAGTATAAACACAGGGAAGGAGACCCAGTACTTC.

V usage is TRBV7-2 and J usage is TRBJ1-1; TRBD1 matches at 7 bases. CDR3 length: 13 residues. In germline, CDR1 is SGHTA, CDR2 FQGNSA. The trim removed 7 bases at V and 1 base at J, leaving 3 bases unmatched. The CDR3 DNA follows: TGTGCCAGCACACGGACAGGGAACACTGAAGCTTTCTTT. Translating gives CASTRTGNTEAFF. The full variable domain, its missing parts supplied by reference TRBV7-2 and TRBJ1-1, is GAGVSQSPSNKVTEKGKDVELRCDPISGHTALYWYRQSLGQGLEFLIYFQGNSAPDKSGLPSDRFSAERTGGSVSTLTIQRTQQEDSAVYLCASTRTGNTEAFFGQGTRLTVV.

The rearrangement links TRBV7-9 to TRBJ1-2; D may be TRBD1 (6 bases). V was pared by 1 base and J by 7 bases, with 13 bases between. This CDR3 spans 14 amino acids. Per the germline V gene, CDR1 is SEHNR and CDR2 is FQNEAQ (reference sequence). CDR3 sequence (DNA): TGTGCCAGCAGCTTAGTGACAGGCCCTGGTGGCTACACCTTC. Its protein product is CASSLVTGPGGYTF.

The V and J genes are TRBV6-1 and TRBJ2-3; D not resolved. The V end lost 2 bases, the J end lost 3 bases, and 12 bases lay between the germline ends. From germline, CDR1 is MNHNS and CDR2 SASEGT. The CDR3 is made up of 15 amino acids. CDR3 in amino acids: CASSEPGSGTDTQYF. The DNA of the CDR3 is TGTGCCAGCAGTGAACCCGGGTCGGGTACAGATACGCAGTATTTT.

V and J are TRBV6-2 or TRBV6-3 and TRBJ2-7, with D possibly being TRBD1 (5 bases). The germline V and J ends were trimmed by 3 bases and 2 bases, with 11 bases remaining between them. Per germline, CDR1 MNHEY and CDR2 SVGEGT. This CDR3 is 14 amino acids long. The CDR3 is CASSYPARAYEQYF. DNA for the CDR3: TGTGCCAGCAGTTATCCTGCCAGGGCCTACGAGCAGTACTTC.

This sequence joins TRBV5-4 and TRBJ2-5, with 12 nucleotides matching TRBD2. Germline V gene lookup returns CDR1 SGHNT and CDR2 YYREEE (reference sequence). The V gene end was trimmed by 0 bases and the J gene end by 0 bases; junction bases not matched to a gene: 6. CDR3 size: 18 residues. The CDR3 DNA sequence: TGTGCCAGCAGCTTGGTACTAGCGGGGGGATCGTACCAAGAGACCCAGTACTTC. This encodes CASSLVLAGGSYQETQYF.

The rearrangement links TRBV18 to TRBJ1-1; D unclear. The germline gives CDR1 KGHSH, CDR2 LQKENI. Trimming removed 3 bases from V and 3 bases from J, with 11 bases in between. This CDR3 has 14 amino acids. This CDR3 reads CASSPEDWDTEAFF. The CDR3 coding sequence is TGTGCCAGCTCACCTGAGGACTGGGACACTGAAGCTTTCTTT.

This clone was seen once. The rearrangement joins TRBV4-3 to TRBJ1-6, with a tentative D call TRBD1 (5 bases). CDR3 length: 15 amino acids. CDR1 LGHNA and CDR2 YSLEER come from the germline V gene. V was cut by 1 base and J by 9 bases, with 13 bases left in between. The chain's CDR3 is CASSQGAGGGSPLHF. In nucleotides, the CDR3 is TGCGCCAGCAGCCAAGGGGCGGGGGGGGGTTCACCCCTCCACTTT.

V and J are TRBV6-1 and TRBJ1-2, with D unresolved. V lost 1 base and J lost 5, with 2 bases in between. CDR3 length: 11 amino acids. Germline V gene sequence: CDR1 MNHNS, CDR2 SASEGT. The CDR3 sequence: CASSEGYGYTF. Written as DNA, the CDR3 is TGTGCCAGCAGTGAAGGGTATGGCTACACCTTC.

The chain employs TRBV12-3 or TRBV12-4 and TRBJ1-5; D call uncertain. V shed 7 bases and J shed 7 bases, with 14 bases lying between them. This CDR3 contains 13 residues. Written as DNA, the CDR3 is TGTGCCAGCACCAACGAGGCCGGGCAGCCCCAGCATTTT. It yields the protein CASTNEAGQPQHF.

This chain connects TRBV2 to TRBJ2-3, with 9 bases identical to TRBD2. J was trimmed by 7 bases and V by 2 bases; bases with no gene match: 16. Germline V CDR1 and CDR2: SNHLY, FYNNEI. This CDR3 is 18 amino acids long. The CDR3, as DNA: TGTGCCAGCAGTGAAAGGGGCCCCGGCGGGGGGGCATGGAATACGCAGTATTTT. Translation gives CASSERGPGGGAWNTQYF. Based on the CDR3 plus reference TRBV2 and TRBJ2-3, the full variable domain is EPEVTQTPSHQVTQMGQEVILRCVPISNHLYFYWYRQILGQKVEFLVSFYNNEISEKSEIFDDQFSVERPDGSNFTLKIRSTKLEDSAMYFCASSERGPGGGAWNTQYFGPGTRLTVL.

The CDR3 spells CASSPRRGNYEQYF. CDR3 DNA: TGTGCCAGTAGTCCCCGGAGGGGGAACTACGAGCAGTACTTC. V gene TRBV19 combines with J gene TRBJ2-7; D possibly uses TRBD1 or TRBD2 (6 bases each). CDR1 is LNHDA and CDR2 is SQIVND in the germline V gene (reference sequence). This CDR3 contains 14 residues. V dropped 5 bases and J dropped 3 bases, with 14 bases sitting between them.

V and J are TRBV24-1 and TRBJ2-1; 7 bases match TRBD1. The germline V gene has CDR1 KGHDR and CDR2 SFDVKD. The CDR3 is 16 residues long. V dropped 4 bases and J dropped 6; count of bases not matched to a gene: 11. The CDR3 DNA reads TGTGCCACCAGTGACCCTCTGGGGACAGTTCGCAATGAGCAGTTCTTC. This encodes CATSDPLGTVRNEQFF.

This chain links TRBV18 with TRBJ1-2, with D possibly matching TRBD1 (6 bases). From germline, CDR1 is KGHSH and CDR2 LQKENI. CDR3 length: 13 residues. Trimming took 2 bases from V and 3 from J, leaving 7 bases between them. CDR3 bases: TGTGCCAGCTCACCAAACAGGGACTATGGCTACACCTTC. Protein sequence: CASSPNRDYGYTF.

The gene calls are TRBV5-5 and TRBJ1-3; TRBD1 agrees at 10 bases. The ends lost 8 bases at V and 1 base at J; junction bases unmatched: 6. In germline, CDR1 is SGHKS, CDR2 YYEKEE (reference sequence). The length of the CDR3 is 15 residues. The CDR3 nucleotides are TGTGCCAGTACCCGACAGGGGGCTTCTGGAAACACCATATATTTT. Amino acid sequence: CASTRQGASGNTIYF. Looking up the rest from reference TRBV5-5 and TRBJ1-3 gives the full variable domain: DAGVTQSPTHLIKTRGQQVTLRCSPISGHKSVSWYQQVLGQGPQFIFQYYEKEERGRGNFPDRFSARQFPNYSSELNVNALLLGDSALYLCASTRQGASGNTIYFGEGSWLTVV.

CDR3: CAFSGGPRPQHF. The CDR3 DNA reads TGTGCCTTTTCAGGGGGTCCGCGGCCCCAGCATTTT. This chain uses TRBV30 with TRBJ1-5; 7 bases are a match to TRBD1. V was pared by 7 bases and J by 9 bases, with 9 bases of the junction left unmatched. The germline V gene has CDR1 GTSNPN and CDR2 SVGIG (reference sequence). The CDR3 covers 12 residues.

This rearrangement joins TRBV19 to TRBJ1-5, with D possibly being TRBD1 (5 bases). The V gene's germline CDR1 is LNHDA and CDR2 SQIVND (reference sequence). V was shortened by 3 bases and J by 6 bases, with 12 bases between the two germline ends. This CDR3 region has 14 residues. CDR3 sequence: CASSIRQGSQPQHF. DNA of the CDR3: TGTGCCAGTAGTATTCGTCAGGGTAGTCAGCCCCAGCATTTT.